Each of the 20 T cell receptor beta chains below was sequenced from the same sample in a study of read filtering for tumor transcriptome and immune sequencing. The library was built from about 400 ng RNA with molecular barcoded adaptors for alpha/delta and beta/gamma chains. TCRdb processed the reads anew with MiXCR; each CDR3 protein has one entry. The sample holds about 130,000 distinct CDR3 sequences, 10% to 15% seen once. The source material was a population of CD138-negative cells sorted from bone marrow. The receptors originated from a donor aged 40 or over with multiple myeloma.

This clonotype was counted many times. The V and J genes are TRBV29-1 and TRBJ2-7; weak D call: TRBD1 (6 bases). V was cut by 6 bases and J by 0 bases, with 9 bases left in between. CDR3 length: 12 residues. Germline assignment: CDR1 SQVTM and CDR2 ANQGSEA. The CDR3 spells CSVSGHSYEQYF. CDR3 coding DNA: TGCAGCGTCTCGGGACACTCCTACGAGCAGTACTTC.

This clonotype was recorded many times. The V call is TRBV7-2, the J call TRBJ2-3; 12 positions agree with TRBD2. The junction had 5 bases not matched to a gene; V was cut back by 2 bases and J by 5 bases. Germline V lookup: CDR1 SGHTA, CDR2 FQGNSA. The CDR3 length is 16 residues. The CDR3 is CASSLRTSGAKDTQYF. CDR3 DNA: TGTGCCAGCAGCTTAAGGACTAGCGGGGCTAAAGATACGCAGTATTTT.

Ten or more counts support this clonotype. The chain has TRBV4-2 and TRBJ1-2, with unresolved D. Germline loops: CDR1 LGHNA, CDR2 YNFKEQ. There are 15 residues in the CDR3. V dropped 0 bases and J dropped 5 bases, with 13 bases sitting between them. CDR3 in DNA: TGTGCCAGCAGCCAAGAAGTGTTGAGGTATTATGGCTACACCTTC. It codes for CASSQEVLRYYGYTF.

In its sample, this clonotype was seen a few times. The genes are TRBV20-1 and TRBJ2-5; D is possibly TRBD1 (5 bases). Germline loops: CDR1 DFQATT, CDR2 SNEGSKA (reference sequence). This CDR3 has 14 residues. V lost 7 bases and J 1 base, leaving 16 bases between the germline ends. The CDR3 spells CSVTLTGPQETQYF. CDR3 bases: TGCAGTGTCACTTTAACAGGTCCCCAAGAGACCCAGTACTTC.

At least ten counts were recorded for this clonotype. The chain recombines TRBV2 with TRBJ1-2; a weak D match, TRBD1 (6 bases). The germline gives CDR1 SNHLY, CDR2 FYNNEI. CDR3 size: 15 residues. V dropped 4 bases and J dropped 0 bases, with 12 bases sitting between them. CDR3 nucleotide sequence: TGTGCCAGCAGTGTATCACAGGGTGCTAACTATGGCTACACCTTC. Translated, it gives CASSVSQGANYGYTF.

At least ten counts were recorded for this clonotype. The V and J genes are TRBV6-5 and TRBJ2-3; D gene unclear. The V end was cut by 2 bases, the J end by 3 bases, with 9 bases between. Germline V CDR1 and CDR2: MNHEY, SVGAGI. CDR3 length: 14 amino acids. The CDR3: CASSYGGGTDTQYF. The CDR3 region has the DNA TGTGCCAGCAGTTACGGTGGTGGGACAGATACGCAGTATTTT.

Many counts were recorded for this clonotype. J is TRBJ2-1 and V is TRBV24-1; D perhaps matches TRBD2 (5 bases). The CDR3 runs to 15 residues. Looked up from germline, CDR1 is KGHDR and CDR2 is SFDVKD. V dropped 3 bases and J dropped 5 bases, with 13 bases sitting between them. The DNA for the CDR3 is TGTGCCACCAGTGATACCGGGGTAGTCCACAATGAGCAGTTCTTC. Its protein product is CATSDTGVVHNEQFF.

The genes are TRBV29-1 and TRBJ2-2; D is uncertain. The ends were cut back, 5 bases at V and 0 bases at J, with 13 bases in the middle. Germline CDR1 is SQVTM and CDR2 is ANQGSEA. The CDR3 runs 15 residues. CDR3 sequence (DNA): TGCAGCGTTAGGTCTACTGGTTCGAACACCGGGGAGCTGTTTTTT. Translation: CSVRSTGSNTGELFF.

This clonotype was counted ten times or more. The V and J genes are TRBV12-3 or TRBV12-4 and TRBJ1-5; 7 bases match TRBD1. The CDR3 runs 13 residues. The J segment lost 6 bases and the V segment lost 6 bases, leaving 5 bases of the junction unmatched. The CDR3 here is CASSDGQVQPQHF. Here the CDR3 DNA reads TGTGCCAGCAGCGATGGACAGGTTCAGCCCCAGCATTTT.

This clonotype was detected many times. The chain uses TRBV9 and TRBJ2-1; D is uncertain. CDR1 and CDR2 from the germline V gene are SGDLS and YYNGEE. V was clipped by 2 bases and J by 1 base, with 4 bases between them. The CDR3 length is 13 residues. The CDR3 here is CASSVGSYNEQFF. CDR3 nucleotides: TGTGCCAGCAGCGTCGGTTCCTACAATGAGCAGTTCTTC.

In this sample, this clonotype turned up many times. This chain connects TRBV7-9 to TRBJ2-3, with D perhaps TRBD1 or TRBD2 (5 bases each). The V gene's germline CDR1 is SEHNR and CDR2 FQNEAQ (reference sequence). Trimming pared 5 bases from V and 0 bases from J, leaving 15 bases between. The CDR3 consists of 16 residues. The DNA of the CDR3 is TGTGCCAGCAGCACAGGCGAGGGAGAAAGCACAGATACGCAGTATTTT. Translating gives CASSTGEGESTDTQYF.

The CDR3 region is CASTAKGLEGGELFF. DNA for the CDR3: TGTGCCAGCACCGCCAAGGGACTAGAGGGCGGGGAGCTGTTTTTT. The gene calls are TRBV19 and TRBJ2-2, with TRBD2 matching 8 bases. The germline gives CDR1 LNHDA, CDR2 SQIVND (reference sequence). This CDR3 comprises 15 residues. After removal of 9 bases from V and 7 bases from J, the junction contained 13 bases not matched to a gene. The entire variable domain, with the rest obtained from reference TRBV19 and TRBJ2-2, is as follows: DGGITQSPKYLFRKEGQNVTLSCEQNLNHDAMYWYRQDPGQGLRLIYYSQIVNDFQKGDIAEGYSVSREKKESFPLTVTSAQKNPTAFYLCASTAKGLEGGELFFGEGSRLTVL.

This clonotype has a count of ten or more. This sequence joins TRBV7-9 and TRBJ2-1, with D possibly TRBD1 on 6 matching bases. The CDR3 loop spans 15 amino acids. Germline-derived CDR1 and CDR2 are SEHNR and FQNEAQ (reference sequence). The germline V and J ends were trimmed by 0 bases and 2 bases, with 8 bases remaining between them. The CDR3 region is CASSLANRAYNEQFF. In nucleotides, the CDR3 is TGTGCCAGCAGCTTAGCAAACAGGGCCTACAATGAGCAGTTCTTC.

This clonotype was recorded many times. The CDR3 loop reads CASSLMHGNQETQYF. In nucleotides, the CDR3 is TGTGCCAGCAGCTTAATGCACGGAAACCAAGAGACCCAGTACTTC. The J gene is TRBJ2-5, the V gene TRBV7-3; D not certain. V was trimmed by 1 base and J by 0 bases, leaving 9 bases between them. Germline values: CDR1 SGHTA, CDR2 FQGTGA. CDR3 size: 15 residues.

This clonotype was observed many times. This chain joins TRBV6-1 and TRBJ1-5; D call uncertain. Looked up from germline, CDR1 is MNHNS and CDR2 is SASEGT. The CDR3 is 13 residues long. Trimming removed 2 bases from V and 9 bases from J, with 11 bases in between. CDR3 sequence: CASSESFTPPQHF. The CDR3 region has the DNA TGTGCCAGCAGTGAATCCTTTACCCCGCCCCAGCATTTT.

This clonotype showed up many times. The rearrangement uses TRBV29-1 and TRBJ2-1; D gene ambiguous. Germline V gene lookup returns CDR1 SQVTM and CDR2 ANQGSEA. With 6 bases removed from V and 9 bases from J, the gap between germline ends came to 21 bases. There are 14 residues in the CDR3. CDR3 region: CSVTSSVAGFEQFF. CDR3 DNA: TGCAGCGTCACGTCCTCAGTGGCAGGATTTGAGCAGTTCTTC.

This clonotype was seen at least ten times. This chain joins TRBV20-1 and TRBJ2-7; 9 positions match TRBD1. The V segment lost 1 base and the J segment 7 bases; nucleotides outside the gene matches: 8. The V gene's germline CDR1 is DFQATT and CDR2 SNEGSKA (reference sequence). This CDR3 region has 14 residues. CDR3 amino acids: CSARAPDRGAEQYF. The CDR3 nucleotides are TGCAGTGCTAGAGCCCCGGACAGGGGAGCGGAGCAGTACTTC.

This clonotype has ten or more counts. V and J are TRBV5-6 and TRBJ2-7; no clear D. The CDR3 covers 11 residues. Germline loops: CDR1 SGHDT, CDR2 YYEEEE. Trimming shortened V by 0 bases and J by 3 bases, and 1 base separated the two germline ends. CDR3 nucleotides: TGTGCCAGCAGCTTGGTCTACGAGCAGTACTTC. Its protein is CASSLVYEQYF.

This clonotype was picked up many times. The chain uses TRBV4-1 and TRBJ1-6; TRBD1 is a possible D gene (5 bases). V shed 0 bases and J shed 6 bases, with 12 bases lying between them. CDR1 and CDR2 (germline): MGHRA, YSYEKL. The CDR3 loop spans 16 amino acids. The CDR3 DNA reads TGCGCCAGCAGCCAAGAATCCGGGGGAGCTAATTCACCCCTCCACTTT. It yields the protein CASSQESGGANSPLHF.

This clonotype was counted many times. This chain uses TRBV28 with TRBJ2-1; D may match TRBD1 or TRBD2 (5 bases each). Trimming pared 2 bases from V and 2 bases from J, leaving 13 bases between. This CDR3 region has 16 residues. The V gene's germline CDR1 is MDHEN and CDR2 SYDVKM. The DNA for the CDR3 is TGTGCCAGCAGTTTAGGGGCCAGCGGCACCTACAATGAGCAGTTCTTC. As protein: CASSLGASGTYNEQFF.